This note documents a single T cell receptor beta chain sequence. The target antigen is unknown. Germline V lookup: CDR1 SGDLS, CDR2 YYNGEE. Trimming took 3 bases from V and 3 from J, leaving 12 bases between them. The length of the CDR3 is 14 residues. These data come from a study of long-term antiretroviral therapy in people with HIV. They ran version v3.0 of the immunoSEQ assay at survey level. Clones were read by immunoSEQ multiplex PCR, and TCRdb kept only the in-frame ones, dropping some. The table shows fewer than 45,000 clones, with around 83% occurring only once. Study-wide results and caveats: The range of CDR3 lengths in HIV repertoires proved narrower than that found in controls.

The chain has TRBV9 and TRBJ1-2; possibly TRBD1 for D (6 bases). Here the sequenced sample was unsorted PBMCs, taken approximately 2.9 years before starting antiretroviral therapy. The TCR originated in a woman in her 30s with HIV. The CDR3 DNA is TGTGCCAGCAGCGAGATACAGGGAGACTATGGCTACACCTTC. Protein product: CASSEIQGDYGYTF.